A single sample is the source of the 17 T cell receptor beta chains below, sequenced in a study of shared clonotypes between healthy human individuals. Repertoires were generated with immunoSEQ multiplex PCR, while TCRdb's copy carries only in-frame clones and drops some. The sample has 650,000 to 800,000 clones, roughly 94% seen once. The naive CD8 fraction comprised CD45RO-negative cells positively selected for CCR7 and excluded terminally differentiated effector memory CD45RA+ cells. Sequenced: naive CD8+ T cells sorted from blood. All receptors derive from a man younger than 40 in good health.

The CDR3 spells CASSHGGLANDEQYF. The DNA for the CDR3 is TGTGCCAGCAGCCACGGGGGACTAGCCAATGACGAGCAGTACTTC. The chain carries TRBV13 and TRBJ2-7; 9 positions agree with TRBD2. The CDR3 is 15 amino acids. Trimming at V came to 5 bases and at J to 5 bases, leaving 10 bases not matched to a gene. CDR1 PRHDT and CDR2 FYEKMQ come from the germline V gene (reference sequence).

The gene calls are TRBV19 and TRBJ2-3, with D possibly being TRBD2 (5 bases). Trimming removed 7 bases at V and 4 bases at J, with 15 bases between. The length of the CDR3 is 14 residues. Looked up from germline, CDR1 is LNHDA and CDR2 is SQIVND (reference sequence). CDR3 in amino acids: CASNPGLAADTQYF. CDR3 nucleotides: TGTGCCAGTAACCCTGGACTGGCAGCAGATACGCAGTATTTT.

This chain links TRBV6-6 with TRBJ2-1, with D possibly matching TRBD2 (7 bases). CDR3 size: 11 residues. Germline lookup yields CDR1 MNHNY and CDR2 SVGAGI (reference sequence). Trimming stripped 7 bases from V and 15 bases from J, with 16 bases between. For the CDR3, the DNA is TGTGCCAGCACCCGGGGGGCCACCGGGTTCTTC. This codes for CASTRGATGFF.

This chain links TRBV28 with TRBJ2-7, with a tentative D call TRBD2 (6 bases). V lost 0 bases and J lost 6, with 6 bases in between. The CDR3 extends over 12 amino acids. Germline V gene sequence: CDR1 MDHEN, CDR2 SYDVKM. In DNA form, the CDR3 reads TGTGCCAGCAGTTTATGGGGGGGCGAGCAGTACTTC. Its protein product is CASSLWGGEQYF.

The rearrangement uses TRBV6-5 and TRBJ1-1; a weak D match, TRBD1 (6 bases). Per the germline V gene, CDR1 is MNHEY and CDR2 is SVGAGI. The CDR3 consists of 14 residues. Between the trimmed V and J ends, which lost 7 bases and 5 bases, there was a span of 17 bases. Here the CDR3 DNA reads TGTGCCAGCACCGAGACGTGGGGGCAAACTGAAGCTTTCTTT. Residues: CASTETWGQTEAFF.

The CDR3 sequence: CASSDMGRNPYEQYF. CDR3 nucleotide sequence: TGTGCCAGCAGTGATATGGGCAGGAACCCCTACGAGCAGTACTTC. V usage is TRBV11-3 and J usage is TRBJ2-7; no firm D call. CDR1 is SGHNT, CDR2 YENEEA, per germline. The CDR3 extends over 15 amino acids. V was shortened by 6 bases and J by 2 bases, with 17 bases between the two germline ends.

The chain joins TRBV10-3 to TRBJ1-1, with D tentatively TRBD1 (6 bases). This CDR3 has 16 amino acids. Trimming removed 5 bases at V and 7 bases at J, with 23 bases between. Germline V gene lookup returns CDR1 ENHRY and CDR2 SYGVKD. Written as DNA, the CDR3 is TGTGCCATCAGTAAACAGGCGGTGGGGGGCCTTGATGAAGCTTTCTTT. Its translation: CAISKQAVGGLDEAFF.

J is TRBJ2-1 and V is TRBV30; D gene ambiguous. Germline lookup yields CDR1 GTSNPN and CDR2 SVGIG (reference sequence). Trimming took 5 bases from V and 6 from J, leaving 11 bases between them. The CDR3 has 12 residues. The CDR3 bases are TGTGCCTGGTCCGCCGGGCCCAATGAGCAGTTCTTC. Its translation is CAWSAGPNEQFF. The whole variable domain, filled in from reference TRBV30 and TRBJ2-1, reads SQTIHQWPATLVQPVGSPLSLECTVEGTSNPNLYWYRQAAGRGLQLLFYSVGIGQISSEVPQNLSASRPQDRQFILSSKKLLLSDSGFYLCAWSAGPNEQFFGPGTRLTVL.

V usage is TRBV7-8 and J usage is TRBJ2-1, with D hard to call. V dropped 1 base and J dropped 6 bases, with 4 bases sitting between them. Germline CDR1 is SGHVS and CDR2 is FQNEAQ. This CDR3 has 12 residues. The CDR3 loop is CASSLETNEQFF. CDR3 sequence (DNA): TGTGCCAGCAGCTTAGAGACCAATGAGCAGTTCTTC.

V usage is TRBV28 and J usage is TRBJ2-3, with 8 bases that match TRBD2. V shed 3 bases, J shed 3 bases, and the junction held 8 bases outside the gene matches. Germline V CDR1 and CDR2: MDHEN, SYDVKM. The CDR3 has 16 amino acids. CDR3 nucleotides: TGTGCCAGCAGTTTTCCCGCGGGAGGAGGAACAGATACGCAGTATTTT. This sequence encodes CASSFPAGGGTDTQYF.

The gene calls are TRBV28 and TRBJ1-1; D may be TRBD1 (6 bases). Per the germline V gene, CDR1 is MDHEN and CDR2 is SYDVKM. Trimming pared 3 bases from V and 5 bases from J, leaving 13 bases between. The CDR3 runs to 14 residues. The CDR3 is CASSFRPGQTEAFF. CDR3 bases: TGTGCCAGCAGTTTCCGGCCGGGACAAACTGAAGCTTTCTTT. The full variable domain, in which reference TRBV28 and TRBJ1-1 provide the parts outside the CDR3, is DVKVTQSSRYLVKRTGEKVFLECVQDMDHENMFWYRQDPGLGLRLIYFSYDVKMKEKGDIPEGYSVSREKKERFSLILESASTNQTSMYLCASSFRPGQTEAFFGQGTRLTVV.

This rearrangement joins TRBV10-1 to TRBJ1-5, with a possible D match to TRBD1 (5 bases). The CDR3 covers 14 residues. Germline CDR1 reads WNHNN; CDR2 reads SYGVQD (reference sequence). V lost 4 bases to trimming and J lost 1 base, with 8 bases between them. This chain's CDR3 is CASSGQLSNQPQHF. The CDR3 nucleotides read TGCGCCAGCAGTGGACAGTTAAGCAATCAGCCCCAGCATTTT.

The chain uses TRBV5-4 and TRBJ2-2, with D hard to call. V was clipped by 2 bases and J by 7 bases, with 9 bases between them. CDR3 length equals 13 residues. Germline CDR1 is SGHNT and CDR2 is YYREEE (reference sequence). The chain's CDR3 is CASSLQVSGELFF. The CDR3, as DNA: TGTGCCAGCAGCTTACAAGTTAGCGGGGAGCTGTTTTTT.

The chain couples TRBV28 to TRBJ2-5, with D maybe TRBD2 (6 bases). The CDR3 is made up of 18 amino acids. With 7 bases removed from V and 0 bases from J, the gap between germline ends came to 24 bases. Germline lookup yields CDR1 MDHEN and CDR2 SYDVKM. CDR3 loop: CASTSGRSATANQETQYF. The CDR3 region has the DNA TGTGCCAGCACCTCAGGGAGGTCGGCGACAGCTAACCAAGAGACCCAGTACTTC.

This clone was detected only once. The genes are TRBV27 and TRBJ2-7, with D possibly matching TRBD1 (5 bases). The CDR3 spans 13 residues. The ends were cut back, 9 bases at V and 6 bases at J, with 18 bases in the middle. Germline V gives CDR1 MNHEY, CDR2 SMNVEV (reference sequence). CDR3 loop: CASTRLGVAEQYF. DNA for the CDR3: TGTGCCAGTACGAGGTTAGGGGTGGCCGAGCAGTACTTC.

The chain has TRBV4-1 and TRBJ1-5; TRBD1 matches 8 bases. The length of the CDR3 is 15 residues. J lost 1 base, V lost 3 bases, and 2 bases had no gene match. Germline assignment: CDR1 MGHRA and CDR2 YSYEKL. The CDR3 sequence: CASSQRTGSNQPQHF. CDR3 nucleotide sequence: TGCGCCAGCAGCCAGCGGACAGGGAGCAATCAGCCCCAGCATTTT.

The chain is built from TRBV7-9 and TRBJ2-1; D is unresolved. V was cut by 6 bases and J by 6 bases, with 15 bases left in between. CDR3 length: 14 amino acids. Per the germline V gene, CDR1 is SEHNR and CDR2 is FQNEAQ (reference sequence). Written as DNA, the CDR3 is TGTGCCAGCAGTCTCGACCCCCCTTCCAATGAGCAGTTCTTC. Amino acids: CASSLDPPSNEQFF.